This T cell receptor beta chain was observed in a study of blood T cells in healthy people across ages. The study's findings and limits: A greater number of naive CD4+ cells and higher diversity distinguished long-lived donors from aged donors. As age increased, TCR beta diversity per million T cells fell in a roughly linear fashion.

A second PCR, run for about 7 to 11 cycles, used a sample-barcoded 5' primer plus a J-beta primer mix. Using its own MiXCR run on the 5' RACE reads, TCRdb lists one record per CDR3 protein. The sample includes hundreds of thousands of distinct CDR3 sequences, around 45% of them seen just once. Looked up from germline, CDR1 is SGDLS and CDR2 is YYNGEE. This CDR3 is 14 amino acids long. Trimming took 4 bases from V and 12 from J; bases not matched to a gene: 13. The count of this clonotype is one. What it recognizes is unknown. The chain uses TRBV9 and TRBJ2-4; 7 nucleotides match TRBD1. Sequencing was performed on blood. The receptor was isolated from a woman between 55 and 75 years old in good health. The CDR3 spells CASSPSLTGRTQYF. Written as DNA, the CDR3 is TGTGCCAGCAGCCCGAGCCTGACAGGGAGAACTCAGTACTTC.